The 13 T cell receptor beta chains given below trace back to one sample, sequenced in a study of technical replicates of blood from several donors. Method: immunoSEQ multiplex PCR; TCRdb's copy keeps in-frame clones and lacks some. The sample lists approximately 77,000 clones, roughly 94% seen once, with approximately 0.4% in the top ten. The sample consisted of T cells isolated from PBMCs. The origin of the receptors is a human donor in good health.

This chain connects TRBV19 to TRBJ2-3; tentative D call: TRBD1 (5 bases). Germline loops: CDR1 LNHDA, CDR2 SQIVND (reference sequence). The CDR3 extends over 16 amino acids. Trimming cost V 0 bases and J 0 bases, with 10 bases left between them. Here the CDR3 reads CASSIEGDSSTDTQYF. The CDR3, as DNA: TGTGCCAGTAGTATAGAAGGGGATTCTAGCACAGATACGCAGTATTTT. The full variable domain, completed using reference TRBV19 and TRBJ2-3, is DGGITQSPKYLFRKEGQNVTLSCEQNLNHDAMYWYRQDPGQGLRLIYYSQIVNDFQKGDIAEGYSVSREKKESFPLTVTSAQKNPTAFYLCASSIEGDSSTDTQYFGPGTRLTVL.

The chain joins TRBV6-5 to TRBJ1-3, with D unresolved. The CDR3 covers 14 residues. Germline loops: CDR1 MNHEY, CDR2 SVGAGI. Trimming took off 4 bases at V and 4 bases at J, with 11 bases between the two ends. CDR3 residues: CASSSWGDGNTIYF. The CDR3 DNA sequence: TGTGCCAGCAGTTCTTGGGGAGACGGAAACACCATATATTTT.

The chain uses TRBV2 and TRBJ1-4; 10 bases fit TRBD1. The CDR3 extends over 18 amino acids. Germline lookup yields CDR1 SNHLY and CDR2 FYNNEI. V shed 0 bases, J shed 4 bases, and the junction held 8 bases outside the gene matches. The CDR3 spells CASSEARGTGDGNEKLFF. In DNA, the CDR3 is TGTGCCAGCAGTGAAGCGCGGGGGACAGGGGATGGTAATGAAAAACTGTTTTTT.

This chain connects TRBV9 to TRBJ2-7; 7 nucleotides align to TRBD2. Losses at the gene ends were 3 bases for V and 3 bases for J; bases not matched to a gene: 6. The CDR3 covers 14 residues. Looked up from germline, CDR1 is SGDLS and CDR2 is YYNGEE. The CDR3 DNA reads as TGTGCCAGCAGCGGGGGGGGTGATGGCTACGAGCAGTACTTC. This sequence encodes CASSGGGDGYEQYF.

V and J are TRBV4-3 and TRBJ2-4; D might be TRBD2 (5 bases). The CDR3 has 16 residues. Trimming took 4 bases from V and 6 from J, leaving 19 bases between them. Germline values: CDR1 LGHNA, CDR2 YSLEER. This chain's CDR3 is CASSPSGPGSGNIQYF. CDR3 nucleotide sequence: TGCGCCAGCAGCCCCAGCGGCCCGGGGTCCGGAAACATTCAGTACTTC.

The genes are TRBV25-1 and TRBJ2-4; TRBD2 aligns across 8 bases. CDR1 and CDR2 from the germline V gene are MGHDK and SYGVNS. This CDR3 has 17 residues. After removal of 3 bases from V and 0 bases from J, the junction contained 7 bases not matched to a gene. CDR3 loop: CASSDNSGIPAKNIQYF. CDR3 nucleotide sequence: TGTGCCAGCAGTGACAATAGCGGGATTCCAGCCAAAAACATTCAGTACTTC. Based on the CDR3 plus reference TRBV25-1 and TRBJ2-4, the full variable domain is EADIYQTPRYLVIGTGKKITLECSQTMGHDKMYWYQQDPGMELHLIHYSYGVNSTEKGDLSSESTVSRIRTEHFPLTLESARPSHTSQYLCASSDNSGIPAKNIQYFGAGTRLSVL.

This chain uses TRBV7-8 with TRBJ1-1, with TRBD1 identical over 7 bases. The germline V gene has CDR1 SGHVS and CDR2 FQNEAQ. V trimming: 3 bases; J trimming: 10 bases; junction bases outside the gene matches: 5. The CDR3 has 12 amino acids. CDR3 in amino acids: CASSLSSGGAFF. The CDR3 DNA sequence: TGTGCCAGCAGCTTGTCTTCAGGGGGAGCTTTCTTT.

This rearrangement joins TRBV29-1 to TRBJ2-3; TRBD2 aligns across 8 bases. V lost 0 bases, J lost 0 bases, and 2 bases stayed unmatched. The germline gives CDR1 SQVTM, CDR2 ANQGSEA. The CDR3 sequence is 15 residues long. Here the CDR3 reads CSVEDLAGSTDTQYF. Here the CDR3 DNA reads TGCAGCGTTGAAGACCTAGCGGGTAGCACAGATACGCAGTATTTT.

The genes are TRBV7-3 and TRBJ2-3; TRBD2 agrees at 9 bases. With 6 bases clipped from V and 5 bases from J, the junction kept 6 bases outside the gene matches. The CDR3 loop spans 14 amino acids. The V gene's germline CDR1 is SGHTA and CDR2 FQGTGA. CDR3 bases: TGTGCCAGCAGTCCGGGACTAGCAATAGATACGCAGTATTTT. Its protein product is CASSPGLAIDTQYF.

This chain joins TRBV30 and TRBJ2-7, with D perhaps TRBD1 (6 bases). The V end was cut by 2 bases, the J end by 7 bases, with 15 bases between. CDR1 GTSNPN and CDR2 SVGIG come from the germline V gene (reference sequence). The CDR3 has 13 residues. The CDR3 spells CAWSPQTGAEQYF. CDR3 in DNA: TGTGCCTGGAGTCCCCAGACAGGAGCAGAGCAGTACTTC.

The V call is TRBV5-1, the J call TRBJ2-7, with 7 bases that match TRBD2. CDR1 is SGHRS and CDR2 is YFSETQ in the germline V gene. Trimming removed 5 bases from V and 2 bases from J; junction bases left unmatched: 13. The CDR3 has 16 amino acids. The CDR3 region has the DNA TGCGCCAGCAGGTTTGCGGGTACGGGAGGCACCTACGAGCAGTACTTC. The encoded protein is CASRFAGTGGTYEQYF.

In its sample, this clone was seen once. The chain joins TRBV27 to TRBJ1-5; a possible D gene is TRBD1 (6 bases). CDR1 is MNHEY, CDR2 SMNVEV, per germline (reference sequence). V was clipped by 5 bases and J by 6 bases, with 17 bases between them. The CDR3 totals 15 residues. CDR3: CASSIKYQGSQPQHF. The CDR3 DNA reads TGTGCCAGCAGTATTAAATATCAGGGGTCTCAGCCCCAGCATTTT.

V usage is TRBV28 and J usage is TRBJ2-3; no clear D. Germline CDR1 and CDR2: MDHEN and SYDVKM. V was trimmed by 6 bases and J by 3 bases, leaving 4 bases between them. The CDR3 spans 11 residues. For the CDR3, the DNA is TGTGCCAGCAGGTATACAGATACGCAGTATTTT. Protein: CASRYTDTQYF.